This TCR beta chain came from a study of T cell responses to AZD1222 COVID-19 vaccine (dated by TCRdb to the early 2020s). Some background on the complete study: AZD1222 recipients given second doses at about 4 weeks or at about 12 weeks were pooled, since spike-specific TCR depth and breadth were not found to differ between the two schedules. TCR sequencing covered more than 230 trial participants: roughly 200 given two doses of AZD1222 and 26 given two doses of MenACWY control vaccine. Trial participants were enrolled by age into subgroups of 18-55, 56-69 and 70-plus years, and roughly 160, 29 and 62 TCR-sequenced participants, respectively, were included in these subgroups. Results and caveats for the whole study, not just this receptor: Most participants were white British and females outnumbered males, and the authors suggested that clonal diversity may have been underestimated. Reportedly, close to half of the unique spike-specific TCRs recognized epitopes lying outside the regions that are mutated in the B.1.351 and B.1.1.7 variants. Because no samples from the day 14 peak response were available, repertoires could be characterized only after the peak T cell response. In the small 56-69-year group, the increase in depth fell short of significance, most likely because of low power. Conclusions about previously exposed vaccinees are limited because only a handful of AZD1222 recipients were SARS-CoV-2 seropositive at baseline. After two AZD1222 doses, spike-specific TCR breadth and depth were significantly higher than at day 0 and than in MenACWY recipients. The whole spike protein was spanned by vaccine-associated CD4 TCRs, and dominant responses were seen in regions 160-218 and 743-854.

This sample's time point label indicates: baseline before first vaccination. Vaccinee samples came from UK trials COV001 and COV002, including a single-blind randomized controlled phase 2/3 trial of AZD1222 (ChAdOx1 nCoV-19) in healthy adults. For TCRbeta chain sequencing, PBMC samples from trial participants were taken at day 0 and at day 28 after the second dose. From cysteine to phenylalanine, the CDR3 is 17 amino acids long. Only CDR3 DNA remains: 51 bases, in frame from the first base. V is reduced by 5 bases and J by 8 bases, leaving a spacing of 25 bases between them. Via the germline V gene (reference sequence), CDR1 is MNHNY and CDR2 SVGAGI. About this clone: This receptor's antigen is unknown. No qualities accompany the bases; no much larger clone lies one base away.

The CDR3 regions of human TCRbeta chains were analyzed by immunosequencing. In the paper's pipeline: Repertoire TCRs were matched against a reference library of SARS-CoV-2-specific TCRs generated with the MIRA antigen-specificity platform. Breadth meant the fraction of unique TCRs that were SARS-CoV-2-associated, whereas depth meant the fraction of total T cells that were SARS-CoV-2-associated. Using the MIRA data, each spike-specific TCR was assigned both to the spike region to which the TCR was reactive and to a CD4 or CD8 class. Log10-transformed breadth and depth values were compared by one-way ANOVA with Sidak's multiple comparisons tests. TCRdb stores this immuneACCESS table with in-frame sequences only. Part of the clones is absent; in the studies checked, under half of the shortfall reflects unresolved V genes, and no reason is known for the rest. That table furnishes V, J and clone size, whereas the DNA furnished D and trimming. The sample table shows approximately 85,000 clones, and about 90% are seen once. The ten most abundant clones make up 6.5% to 7.5% of the sample.

The chain is encoded by TRBV6-6 joined to TRBJ1-3; TRBD1 is perhaps the D gene, given 6 matching bases. The sample was peripheral blood, taken on day 0 of AZD1222 vaccination. This receptor was obtained from an adult in good health. The CDR3: CASSRRLTGTRDYTIYF. The nucleotides are TGTGCCAGCAGTCGACGATTGACCGGGACAAGGGACTACACCATATATTTT.